The 30 T cell receptor beta chains listed next were all sequenced from one sample in a study of cytomegalovirus exposure and HLA in healthy donors. The PCR made use of 60 Vbeta and 13 Jbeta primers. This table comes from immunoSEQ multiplex PCR, and its TCRdb copy is limited to in-frame clones, with some not included. The table shows 70,000 to 95,000 clones, with around 77% occurring only once. Input material: PBMCs. The receptor source for this set is a man aged 50 or older in good health and CMV-seronegative.

This chain links TRBV19 with TRBJ2-3, with 14 bases that match TRBD2. The germline gives CDR1 LNHDA, CDR2 SQIVND (reference sequence). The CDR3 spans 18 residues. V lost 4 bases, J lost 0 bases, and 6 bases stayed unmatched. CDR3 in amino acids: CASSSRGLAGVSTDTQYF. The CDR3, as DNA: TGTGCCAGTAGTAGTAGGGGACTAGCGGGGGTAAGCACAGATACGCAGTATTTT.

The V call is TRBV4-3, the J call TRBJ1-5; 10 nucleotides match TRBD1. V lost 0 bases and J lost 11; bases outside the gene matches: 10. The CDR3 length is 16 residues. Germline values: CDR1 LGHNA, CDR2 YSLEER. The CDR3 nucleotides read TGCGCCAGCAGCCAAGACATCGGACAGGGGGTGTTGGCCCAGCATTTT. This translates into CASSQDIGQGVLAQHF.

Note on this clone: Without the conserved terminal phenylalanine or tryptophan, this CDR3 likely stems from a read error. This chain links TRBV28 with TRBJ1-2, with 8 bases that match TRBD1. The J segment lost 8 bases and the V segment lost 5 bases, leaving 7 bases of the junction unmatched. The CDR3 loop spans 13 amino acids. Germline V lookup: CDR1 MDHEN, CDR2 SYDVKM. CDR3 nucleotides: TGTGCCAGCAGTCCGGACAGGGTTAACGGCTACACCCTC. Protein sequence: CASSPDRVNGYTL.

The chain links TRBV19 to TRBJ2-3; 12 nucleotides line up with TRBD1. Trimming at V came to 8 bases and at J to 1 base, leaving 10 bases not matched to a gene. This CDR3 is built from 17 residues. Per the germline V gene, CDR1 is LNHDA and CDR2 is SQIVND (reference sequence). In nucleotides, the CDR3 is TGTGCCAGTGGGGGACAGGGGGCATTATCGGGCACAGATACGCAGTATTTT. As protein: CASGGQGALSGTDTQYF.

The chain recombines TRBV6-4 with TRBJ2-7, with a weak D call TRBD2 (6 bases). CDR1 is MRHNA, CDR2 SNTAGT, per germline. Trimming shortened V by 8 bases and J by 6 bases, and 17 bases separated the two germline ends. The CDR3 covers 13 residues. CDR3 protein: CASGRDWTGEQYF. The CDR3 bases are TGTGCCAGCGGCAGGGACTGGACGGGCGAGCAGTACTTC.

V gene TRBV7-2 combines with J gene TRBJ2-3; TRBD2 matches 12 bases. Germline assignment: CDR1 SGHTA and CDR2 FQGNSA. J was trimmed by 6 bases and V by 3 bases; bases with no gene match: 7. This CDR3 has 16 residues. CDR3 sequence (DNA): TGTGCCAGCAGCTTTACTAGCGGGGGGAACCTCGATACGCAGTATTTT. It codes for CASSFTSGGNLDTQYF.

This chain uses TRBV6-5 with TRBJ1-2, with D hard to call. This CDR3 has 14 residues. Trimming left V 2 bases short and J 4 bases short, with 11 bases between. CDR1 is MNHEY, CDR2 SVGAGI, per germline. The CDR3 DNA reads TGTGCCAGCAGTTACGCCACAGACGTCTATGGCTACACCTTC. It codes for CASSYATDVYGYTF.

V gene TRBV10-3 combines with J gene TRBJ2-3; the match to TRBD2 covers 7 bases. Germline values: CDR1 ENHRY, CDR2 SYGVKD. The CDR3 extends over 14 amino acids. This CDR3 is CAAGRGGSTDTQYF. In DNA form, the CDR3 reads TGTGCGGCTGGGAGGGGCGGAAGCACAGATACGCAGTATTTT.

This clone turned up a few times. Within the sample, other DNA sequences also encode this same CDR3. This chain uses TRBV5-1 with TRBJ2-7, with 9 positions matching TRBD1. CDR1 SGHRS and CDR2 YFSETQ come from the germline V gene. The length of the CDR3 is 15 residues. With 0 bases clipped from V and 4 bases from J, the junction kept 5 bases outside the gene matches. CDR3 DNA sequence: TGCGCCAGCAGCTTGGGGACAGGGGACACTTACGAGCAGTACTTC. It is translated as CASSLGTGDTYEQYF.

Concerning this clone: Other DNA sequences within the sample encode an identical CDR3. The chain uses TRBV6-5 and TRBJ1-5; 9 positions agree with TRBD1. Germline trimming cut 6 bases from V and 4 bases from J; bases unmatched to any gene: 4. The CDR3 extends over 14 amino acids. Germline values: CDR1 MNHEY, CDR2 SVGAGI. The CDR3 DNA follows: TGTGCCAGCAGCTTAGGACAGGGGAATCAGCCCCAGCATTTT. Amino acid sequence: CASSLGQGNQPQHF.

Here the CDR3 DNA reads TGTGCCTGGAGTACAACCCGAAGTAATGAGCAGTTCTTC. This sequence encodes CAWSTTRSNEQFF. This chain links TRBV30 with TRBJ2-1; D is ambiguous. Germline CDR1 reads GTSNPN; CDR2 reads SVGIG (reference sequence). The CDR3 runs to 13 residues. Trimming took off 2 bases at V and 7 bases at J, with 12 bases between the two ends.

The V call is TRBV2, the J call TRBJ2-5; D is ambiguous. V lost 6 bases and J lost 0, with 8 bases in between. The CDR3 consists of 13 residues. Germline assignment: CDR1 SNHLY and CDR2 FYNNEI. The CDR3 DNA sequence: TGTGCCAGCAGCTTTGTCGACCAAGAGACCCAGTACTTC. It translates to CASSFVDQETQYF.

CDR3 protein: CASSLNRNTEAFF. The CDR3 DNA is TGTGCCAGCAGCTTAAACAGGAACACTGAAGCTTTCTTT. The chain joins TRBV7-2 to TRBJ1-1; D is uncertain. Trimming pared 2 bases from V and 1 base from J, leaving 5 bases between. This CDR3 comprises 13 residues. Germline V CDR1 and CDR2: SGHTA, FQGNSA.

The rearrangement joins TRBV5-6 to TRBJ2-1, with TRBD2 matching over 12 bases. The CDR3 length is 15 residues. V was pared by 2 bases and J by 10 bases, with 7 bases of the junction left unmatched. Per the germline V gene, CDR1 is SGHDT and CDR2 is YYEEEE. CDR3 DNA sequence: TGTGCCAGCAGCTTAGGGCTAGCGGGGGGGGAAGAGCAGTTCTTC. It codes for CASSLGLAGGEEQFF.

The chain carries TRBV5-1 and TRBJ1-1; D call uncertain. This CDR3 is built from 13 residues. Germline V lookup: CDR1 SGHRS, CDR2 YFSETQ. V was pared by 3 bases and J by 3 bases, with 9 bases between. As DNA, the CDR3 is TGCGCCAGCAGCTCCCGACTAGACACTGAAGCTTTCTTT. Amino acids: CASSSRLDTEAFF.

The chain joins TRBV30 to TRBJ2-5; 7 positions agree with TRBD1. Trimming removed 4 bases from V and 4 bases from J; junction bases left unmatched: 9. Germline V gene lookup returns CDR1 GTSNPN and CDR2 SVGIG (reference sequence). CDR3 length: 14 residues. CDR3 sequence (DNA): TGTGCCTGGAACGGACACAGGGGCAGAGAGACCCAGTACTTC. It yields the protein CAWNGHRGRETQYF.

J is TRBJ2-5 and V is TRBV4-2; 9 nucleotides align to TRBD2. The trim removed 0 bases at V and 1 base at J, leaving 6 bases unmatched. The CDR3 spans 17 residues. Germline values: CDR1 LGHNA, CDR2 YNFKEQ. CDR3 sequence reads: CASSQDLRTSAQETQYF. The CDR3 DNA reads as TGTGCCAGCAGCCAAGATCTTAGGACTAGCGCCCAAGAGACCCAGTACTTC.

About this clone itself: The junction differs from germline at one of its ends, possibly a read error. CDR3 residues: CASPPRVPSSNSPLHF. In nucleotides, the CDR3 is TGTGCCAGCCCACCCAGGGTGCCCAGCAGTAATTCACCCCTCCACTTT. This sequence joins TRBV18 and TRBJ1-6; tentatively, D is TRBD1 (5 bases). This CDR3 is 16 amino acids long. Germline assignment: CDR1 KGHSH and CDR2 LQKENI.

The V gene is TRBV7-9, the J gene TRBJ2-2; D may be TRBD1 (6 bases). The CDR3 runs 13 residues. CDR1 SEHNR and CDR2 FQNEAQ come from the germline V gene (reference sequence). V was clipped by 5 bases and J by 9 bases, with 13 bases between them. The CDR3 loop reads CASSRGQSRELFF. CDR3 nucleotide sequence: TGTGCCAGCAGCCGCGGACAGTCCAGGGAGCTGTTTTTT.

The chain links TRBV21-1 to TRBJ2-2; TRBD1, the D gene given by the table, was not confirmed from the DNA. TRBV21-1 is noted as a pseudogene. The CDR3 is 16 residues long. DNA of the CDR3: TGTGCCAGCGACCCGTTACGGGACAAAGAAACCGGGGAGCTGTTTTTT. It translates to CASDPLRDKETGELFF.

CDR3 bases: TGTGCCAGCAGTGACAGTTATAATTCACCCCTCCACTTT. It yields the protein CASSDSYNSPLHF. The gene calls are TRBV5-6 and TRBJ1-6; possibly TRBD1 for D (5 bases). Germline CDR1 is SGHDT and CDR2 is YYEEEE. V shed 5 bases and J shed 4 bases, with 7 bases lying between them. This CDR3 has 13 amino acids.

The chain joins TRBV7-3 to TRBJ2-2, with a possible D match to TRBD1 (5 bases). The CDR3 loop spans 16 amino acids. CDR1 SGHTA and CDR2 FQGTGA come from the germline V gene. Trimming took 1 base from V and 2 from J, leaving 11 bases between them. The CDR3 DNA reads TGTGCCAGCAGCTTAAACGGCAGGGATAACACCGGGGAGCTGTTTTTT. This translates into CASSLNGRDNTGELFF.

The J gene is TRBJ2-5, the V gene TRBV10-3, with 9 bases identical to TRBD1. This CDR3 region has 15 residues. Germline V gives CDR1 ENHRY, CDR2 SYGVKD. J gave up 7 bases and V 10 bases, and 16 bases lay outside the gene matches. Here the CDR3 DNA reads TGTGCCACCTGCGACACCGGGACAGGGTCCAGGACCCAGTACTTC. It yields the protein CATCDTGTGSRTQYF.

The V gene is TRBV18, the J gene TRBJ1-5; D is undetermined. Germline V gene sequence: CDR1 KGHSH, CDR2 LQKENI. The CDR3 extends over 14 amino acids. With 0 bases removed from V and 11 bases from J, the gap between germline ends came to 14 bases. The CDR3 spells CASSPPDNNGAQHF. The CDR3 DNA reads TGTGCCAGCTCACCACCAGACAACAACGGGGCCCAGCATTTT.

The chain recombines TRBV18 with TRBJ2-2; 9 bases line up with TRBD2. The germline CDR1 and CDR2 sequences are KGHSH and LQKENI. CDR3 length equals 17 residues. J was trimmed by 1 base and V by 2 bases; bases with no gene match: 5. The CDR3: CASSPVKRGVNTGELFF. In nucleotides, the CDR3 is TGTGCCAGCTCACCAGTTAAGCGGGGGGTGAACACCGGGGAGCTGTTTTTT.

The V call is TRBV7-2, the J call TRBJ1-2, with D hard to call. V was cut by 4 bases and J by 4 bases, with 7 bases left in between. The CDR3 is 12 amino acids. Germline V gene sequence: CDR1 SGHTA, CDR2 FQGNSA. The DNA for the CDR3 is TGTGCCAGCAGCTCGGGAGCCTATGGCTACACCTTC. Translated: CASSSGAYGYTF. Variable domain in full (rest from reference TRBV7-2 and TRBJ1-2): GAGVSQSPSNKVTEKGKDVELRCDPISGHTALYWYRQSLGQGLEFLIYFQGNSAPDKSGLPSDRFSAERTGGSVSTLTIQRTQQEDSAVYLCASSSGAYGYTFGSGTRLTVV.

The chain has TRBV5-1 and TRBJ1-5, with D tentatively TRBD1 (5 bases). Trimming cost V 4 bases and J 7 bases, with 12 bases left between them. The CDR3 is made up of 13 amino acids. Germline CDR1 and CDR2: SGHRS and YFSETQ. CDR3 sequence reads: CASSLGGFQPQHF. As DNA, the CDR3 is TGCGCCAGCAGCCTCGGGGGATTCCAGCCCCAGCATTTT.

V and J are TRBV19 and TRBJ1-6; D gene uncertain. The CDR3 runs to 13 residues. Germline V gene lookup returns CDR1 LNHDA and CDR2 SQIVND (reference sequence). V was trimmed by 5 bases and J by 8 bases, leaving 10 bases between them. The CDR3, as DNA: TGTGCCAGTAGTCCCGACGGGTATTCACCCCTCCACTTT. As protein: CASSPDGYSPLHF.

The chain uses TRBV14 and TRBJ1-3; 7 bases map to TRBD1. V shed 4 bases, J shed 3 bases, and the junction held 9 bases outside the gene matches. The CDR3 extends over 16 amino acids. CDR1 and CDR2 from the germline V gene are SGHDN and FVKESK. Written as DNA, the CDR3 is TGTGCCAGCAGCCCGCAGGGGGGAACTTTTGGAAACACCATATATTTT. It encodes CASSPQGGTFGNTIYF.

This clone showed up just once. V gene TRBV30 combines with J gene TRBJ2-1; the match to TRBD2 covers 9 bases. Germline loops: CDR1 GTSNPN, CDR2 SVGIG (reference sequence). This CDR3 contains 17 residues. V gave up 1 base and J gave up 7 bases; unmatched junction bases: 14. The CDR3 spells CAWSARGGLRGDNEQFF. The CDR3 bases are TGTGCCTGGAGTGCGCGGGGGGGGCTTCGGGGGGATAATGAGCAGTTCTTC.